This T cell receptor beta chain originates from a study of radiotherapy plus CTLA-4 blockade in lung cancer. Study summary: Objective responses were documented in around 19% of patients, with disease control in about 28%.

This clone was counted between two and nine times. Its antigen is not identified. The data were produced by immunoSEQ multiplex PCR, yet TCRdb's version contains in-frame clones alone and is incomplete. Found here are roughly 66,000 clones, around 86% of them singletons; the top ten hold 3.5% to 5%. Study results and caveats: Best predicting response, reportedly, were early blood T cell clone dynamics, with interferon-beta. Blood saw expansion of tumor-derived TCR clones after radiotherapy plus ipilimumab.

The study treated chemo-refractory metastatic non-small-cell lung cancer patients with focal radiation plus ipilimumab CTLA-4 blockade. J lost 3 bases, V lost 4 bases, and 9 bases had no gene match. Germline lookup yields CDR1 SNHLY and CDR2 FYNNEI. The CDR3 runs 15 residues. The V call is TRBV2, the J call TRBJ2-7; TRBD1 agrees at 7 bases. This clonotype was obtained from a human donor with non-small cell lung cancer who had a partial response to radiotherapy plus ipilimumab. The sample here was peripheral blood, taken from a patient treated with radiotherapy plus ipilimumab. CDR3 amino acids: CASSAAHRGNYEQYF. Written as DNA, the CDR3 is TGTGCCAGCAGTGCCGCCCACAGGGGAAACTACGAGCAGTACTTC.